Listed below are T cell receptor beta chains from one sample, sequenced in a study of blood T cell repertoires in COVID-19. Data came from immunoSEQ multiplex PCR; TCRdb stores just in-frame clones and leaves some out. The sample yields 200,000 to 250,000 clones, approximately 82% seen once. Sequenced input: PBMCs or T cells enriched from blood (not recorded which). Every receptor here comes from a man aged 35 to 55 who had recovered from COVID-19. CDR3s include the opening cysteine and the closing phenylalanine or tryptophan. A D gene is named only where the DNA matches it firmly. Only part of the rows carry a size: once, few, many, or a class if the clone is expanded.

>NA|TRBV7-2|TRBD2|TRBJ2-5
TGTGCCAGCAGCTTAGGAGTCTCGGCGGGGGGCACGGTCGAGACCCAGTACTTC
CASSLGVSAGGTVETQYF
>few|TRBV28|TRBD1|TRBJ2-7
TGTGCCAGCAGTTTCTTCGACAGGGATCGCGAGCAGTACTTC
CASSFFDRDREQYF
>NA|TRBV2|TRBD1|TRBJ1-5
TGTGCCAGCAGCGGGACAGGGTTCGGTCAGCCCCAGCATTTT
CASSGTGFGQPQHF
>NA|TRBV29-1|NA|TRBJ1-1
TGCAGCGTTCTCGGCGGATTGAACACTGAAGCTTTCTTT
CSVLGGLNTEAFF
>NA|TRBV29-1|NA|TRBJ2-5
TGCAGCGTTGTGCCAGGGCCTCAAGAGACCCAGTACTTC
CSVVPGPQETQYF
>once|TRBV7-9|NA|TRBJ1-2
TGTGCCAGCAGCTTAGGGGTTATACGGGATGGCTACACCTTC
CASSLGVIRDGYTF
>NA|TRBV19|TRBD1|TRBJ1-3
TGTGCCAGTAGTGTTTTTACAGGGGTTGGAAACACCATATATTTT
CASSVFTGVGNTIYF
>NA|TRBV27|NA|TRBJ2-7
TGTGCCAGCAGTCGTGGCGGGATCCCCTACGAGCAGTACTTC
CASSRGGIPYEQYF
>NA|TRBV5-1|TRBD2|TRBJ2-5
TGCGCCAGCGTTAGCGGGGGCCGACAAGAGACCCAGTACTTC
CASVSGGRQETQYF
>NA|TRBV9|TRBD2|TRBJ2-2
TGTGCCAGCAGCGTAGCTGGGACTAGCGCCGGGGAGCTGTTTTTT
CASSVAGTSAGELFF
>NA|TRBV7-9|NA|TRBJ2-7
TGTGCCAGCAGCGCCTCGGGGGCGGGGGCTAACGAGCAGTACTTC
CASSASGAGANEQYF
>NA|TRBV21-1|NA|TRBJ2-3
TGTGCCAGCAGCAAAGCGGACCTGCGGGGAGTGCCGCAGTATTTT
CASSKADLRGVPQYF
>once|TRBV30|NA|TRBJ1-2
TGTGCCTGGAGTGCGTCGGACGAAGGACTTTTCGGCTACACCTTC
CAWSASDEGLFGYTF
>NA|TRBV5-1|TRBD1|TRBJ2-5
TGCGCCAGCAGCGTACAGGGGCCGGGGGAGACCCAGTACTTC
CASSVQGPGETQYF
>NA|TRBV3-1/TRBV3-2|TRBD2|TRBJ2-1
TGTGCCAGCAGCCCCTGGGCGGGGGATGAGCAGTTCTTC
CASSPWAGDEQFF
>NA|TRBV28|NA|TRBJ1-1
TGTGCCAGCAGCCTCCCTGGACAATTGAACACTGAAGCTTTCTTT
CASSLPGQLNTEAFF
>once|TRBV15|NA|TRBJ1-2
TGTGCCACCAGCAGAGCTGCTAACTATGGCTACACCTTC
CATSRAANYGYTF
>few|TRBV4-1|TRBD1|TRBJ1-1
TGCGCCAGCAGCTTAGAGGGACAGGGGAACACTGAAGCTTTCTTT
CASSLEGQGNTEAFF
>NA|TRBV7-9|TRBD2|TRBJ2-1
TGTGCCAGCAGCTTCACTAGCGGGAGAAATGAGCAGTTCTTC
CASSFTSGRNEQFF
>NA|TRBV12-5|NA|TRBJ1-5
TGTGCTAGTGCCCACAGCGGGGTCGGTCAGCCCCAGCATTTT
CASAHSGVGQPQHF
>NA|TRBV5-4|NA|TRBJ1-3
TGTGCCAGCAGCTTGGGGGGGGAAAAAAACACCATATATTTT
CASSLGGEKNTIYF
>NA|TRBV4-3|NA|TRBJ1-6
TGCGCCAGCAGCCTGGACAGCTTTAATTCACCCCTCCACTTT
CASSLDSFNSPLHF
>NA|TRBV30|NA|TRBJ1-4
TGTGCCTGGAGTGTAACGGGGTACCTGTTTTTT
CAWSVTGYLFF
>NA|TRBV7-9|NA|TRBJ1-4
TGTGCCAGCAGCGCCCAGGGGTTCGGGGAAAAACTGTTTTTT
CASSAQGFGEKLFF
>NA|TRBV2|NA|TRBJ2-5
TGTGCCAGCAGTTTCGACTCACAAGAGACCCAGTACTTC
CASSFDSQETQYF
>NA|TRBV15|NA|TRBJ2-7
TGTGCCACCAGCAGAGCGGCCTACGAGCAGTACTTC
CATSRAAYEQYF
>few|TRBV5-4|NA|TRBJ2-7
TGTGCCAGCAGCTTGGCTGGAGAGTTGGGCTACGAGCAGTACTTC
CASSLAGELGYEQYF
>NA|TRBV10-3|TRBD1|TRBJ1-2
TGTGCCATCAGTGCCGGACAGGAGTATGGCTACACCTTC
CAISAGQEYGYTF
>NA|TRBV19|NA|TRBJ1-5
TGTGCCAGTAGGCCCACAGGGAGGGGCCGCAATCAGCCCCAGCATTTT
CASRPTGRGRNQPQHF
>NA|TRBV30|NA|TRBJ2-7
TGTGCCTGGAGTGTACGTGGGGAGGTGCAGTACTTC
CAWSVRGEVQYF
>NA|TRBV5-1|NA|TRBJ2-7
TGCGCCAGCAGCTTGGGTCCAGGGGATATCTACGAGCAGTACTTC
CASSLGPGDIYEQYF
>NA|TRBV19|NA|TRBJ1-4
TGTGCCAGTAGGCAACCGGACAGAACTTCCGAAAAACTGTTTTTT
CASRQPDRTSEKLFF
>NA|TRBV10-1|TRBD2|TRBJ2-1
TGCGCCAGCAGTGAGATTAGCGGGGGGACCTACGGTGAGCAGTTCTTC
CASSEISGGTYGEQFF
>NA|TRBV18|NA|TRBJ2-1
TGTGCCAGCTCACCAGTCGGTGGTGGTGAGCAGTTCTTC
CASSPVGGGEQFF
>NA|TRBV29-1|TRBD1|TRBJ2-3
TGCAGCGTGGGAAGGACAGGGAACACAGATACGCAGTATTTT
CSVGRTGNTDTQYF
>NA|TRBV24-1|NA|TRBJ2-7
TGTGCCACCAGTGACACCGGACAGCCCACCTACGAGCAGTACTTC
CATSDTGQPTYEQYF
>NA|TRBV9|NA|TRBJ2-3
TGTGCCAGCAGCGCCGGGGGGCTCACAGATACGCAGTATTTT
CASSAGGLTDTQYF
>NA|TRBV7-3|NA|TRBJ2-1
TGTGCCAGCAGCTTAAGCTCACACTCCTACAATGAGCAGTTCTTC
CASSLSSHSYNEQFF
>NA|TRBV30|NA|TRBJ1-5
TGTGCCTGGAGTTTGGACAGTAGGAATCAGCCCCAGCATTTT
CAWSLDSRNQPQHF
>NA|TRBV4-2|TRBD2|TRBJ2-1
TGTGCCAGCAGCCAAGATTCGGAGCGGGGGGCCAATGAGCAGTTCTTC
CASSQDSERGANEQFF
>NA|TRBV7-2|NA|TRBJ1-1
TGTGCCAGCAGCTGGAGGGGGGGGACTGAAGCTTTCTTT
CASSWRGGTEAFF
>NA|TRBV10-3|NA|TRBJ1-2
TGTGCCATCAGTGGCGATAGTAACTATGGCTACACCTTC
CAISGDSNYGYTF
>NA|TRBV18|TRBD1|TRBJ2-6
TGTGCCACCGACCAGGGGGCAGGTGGGGCCAACGTCCTGACTTTC
CATDQGAGGANVLTF
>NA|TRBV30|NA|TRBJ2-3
TGTGCCTGGTCGAGCAGGAGCACAGATACGCAGTATTTT
CAWSSRSTDTQYF
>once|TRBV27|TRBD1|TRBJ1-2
TGTGCCAGCAGTGCGTCTCCGGGACAGGGGGCTTATGGCTACACCTTC
CASSASPGQGAYGYTF
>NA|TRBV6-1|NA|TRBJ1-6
TGTGCCAGCAGTGAAGAAGGGACATGGATCTCACCCCTCCACTTT
CASSEEGTWISPLHF
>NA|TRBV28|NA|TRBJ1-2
TGTGCCAGCAGTTTGAACGCAGGGGTGGGTGGCTACACCTTC
CASSLNAGVGGYTF
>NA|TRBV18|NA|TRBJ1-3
TGTGCCAGCTCTCCGACACTCTCCTCTGGAAACACCATATATTTT
CASSPTLSSGNTIYF
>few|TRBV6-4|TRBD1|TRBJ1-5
TGTGCCAGCAGCAGGGGGCCCGGTCAGCCCCAGCATTTT
CASSRGPGQPQHF